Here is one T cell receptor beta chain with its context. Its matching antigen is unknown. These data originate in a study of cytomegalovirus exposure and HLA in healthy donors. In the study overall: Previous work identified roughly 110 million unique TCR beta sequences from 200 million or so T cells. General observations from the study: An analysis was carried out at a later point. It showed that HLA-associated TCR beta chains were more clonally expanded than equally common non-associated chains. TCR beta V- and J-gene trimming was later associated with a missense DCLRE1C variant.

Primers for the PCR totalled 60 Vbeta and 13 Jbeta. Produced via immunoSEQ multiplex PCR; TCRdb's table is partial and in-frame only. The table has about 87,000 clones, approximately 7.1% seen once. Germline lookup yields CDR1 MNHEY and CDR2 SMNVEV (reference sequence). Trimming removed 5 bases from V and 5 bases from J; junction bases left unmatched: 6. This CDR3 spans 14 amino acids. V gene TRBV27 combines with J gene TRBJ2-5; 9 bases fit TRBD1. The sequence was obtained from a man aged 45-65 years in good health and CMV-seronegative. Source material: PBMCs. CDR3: CASSRDRVGETQYF. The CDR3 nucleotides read TGTGCCAGCAGTCGGGACAGGGTAGGGGAGACCCAGTACTTC.